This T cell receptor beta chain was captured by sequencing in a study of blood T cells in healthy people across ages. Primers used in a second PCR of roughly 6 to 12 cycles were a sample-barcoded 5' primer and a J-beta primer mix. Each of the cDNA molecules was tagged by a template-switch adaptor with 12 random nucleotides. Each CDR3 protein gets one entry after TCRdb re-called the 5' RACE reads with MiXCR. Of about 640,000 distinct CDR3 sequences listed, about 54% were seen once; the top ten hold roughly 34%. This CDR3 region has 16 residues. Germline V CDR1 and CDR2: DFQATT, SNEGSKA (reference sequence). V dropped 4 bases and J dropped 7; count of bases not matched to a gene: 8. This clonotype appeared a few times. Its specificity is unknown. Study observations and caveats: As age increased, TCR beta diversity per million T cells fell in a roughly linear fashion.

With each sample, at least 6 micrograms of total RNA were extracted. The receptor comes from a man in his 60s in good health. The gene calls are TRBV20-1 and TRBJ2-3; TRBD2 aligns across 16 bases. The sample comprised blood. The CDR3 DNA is TGCAGTGCTAACACCGGGACTAGCGGGGGGGTGAATACGCAGTATTTT. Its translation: CSANTGTSGGVNTQYF.